The 20 T cell receptor beta chains presented below share a single source sample, sequenced in a study of cytomegalovirus exposure and HLA in healthy donors (dated by TCRdb to 2016 to 2017). The library was obtained by the immunoSEQ multiplex PCR assay. Imported from immuneACCESS, the table was reduced by TCRdb to in-frame sequences with V and J called. These copies leave out some clones; in studies compared against another copy, an unresolved V gene accounts for under half, and the cause of the remainder is not known. The sample yields approximately 76,000 clones; 94% were counted once. The leading ten clones occupy about 3.6% of the sample. Specimen: PBMCs. Receptors were obtained from a woman younger than 30 in good health and CMV-seropositive.

This clone was seen just once. This chain connects TRBV28 to TRBJ2-2, with a possible D match to TRBD1 (6 bases). V lost 6 bases and J 4 bases, leaving 15 bases between the germline ends. Germline V gene sequence: CDR1 MDHEN, CDR2 SYDVKM. This CDR3 spans 15 amino acids. CDR3 region: CASSVQPQGTGELFF. CDR3 nucleotides: TGTGCCAGCAGCGTTCAACCACAGGGCACCGGGGAGCTGTTTTTT. Based on the CDR3 plus reference TRBV28 and TRBJ2-2, the full variable domain is DVKVTQSSRYLVKRTGEKVFLECVQDMDHENMFWYRQDPGLGLRLIYFSYDVKMKEKGDIPEGYSVSREKKERFSLILESASTNQTSMYLCASSVQPQGTGELFFGEGSRLTVL.

The rearrangement joins TRBV7-6 to TRBJ2-5, with 9 positions matching TRBD2. This CDR3 comprises 12 residues. The ends lost 6 bases at V and 5 bases at J; junction bases unmatched: 1. Germline V lookup: CDR1 SGHVS, CDR2 FNYEAQ. The DNA for the CDR3 is TGTGCCAGCAGTACTAGCGGGGAGACCCAGTACTTC. It is translated as CASSTSGETQYF.

The CDR3: CASSPWTGPGNTIYF. The CDR3 region has the DNA TGCGCCAGCAGCCCTTGGACAGGGCCTGGAAACACCATATATTTT. The chain links TRBV4-3 to TRBJ1-3; TRBD1 matches 8 bases. The CDR3 covers 15 residues. Germline CDR1 and CDR2: LGHNA and YSLEER. V shed 4 bases and J 2 bases; nucleotides not matched to a gene: 4.

V gene TRBV7-2 combines with J gene TRBJ2-7, with TRBD1 matching over 8 bases. With 0 bases clipped from V and 2 bases from J, the junction kept 6 bases outside the gene matches. From germline, CDR1 is SGHTA and CDR2 FQGNSA. This CDR3 spans 16 amino acids. The CDR3, as DNA: TGTGCCAGCAGCTTAGCGGGACAGGAGTGGACCTACGAGCAGTACTTC. This codes for CASSLAGQEWTYEQYF.

The gene calls are TRBV5-6 and TRBJ1-1; D gene uncertain. The CDR3 loop spans 14 amino acids. Per germline, CDR1 SGHDT and CDR2 YYEEEE. The ends were cut back, 0 bases at V and 3 bases at J, with 9 bases in the middle. This CDR3 is CASSLGQLYTEAFF. The CDR3 nucleotides read TGTGCCAGCAGCTTGGGACAATTATACACTGAAGCTTTCTTT. The variable domain in full, completed from reference TRBV5-6 and TRBJ1-1, reads DAGVTQSPTHLIKTRGQQVTLRCSPKSGHDTVSWYQQALGQGPQFIFQYYEEEERQRGNFPDRFSGHQFPNYSSELNVNALLLGDSALYLCASSLGQLYTEAFFGQGTRLTVV.

The chain carries TRBV19 and TRBJ2-3; D possibly corresponds to TRBD2 (6 bases). The CDR3 loop spans 15 amino acids. V was cut by 8 bases and J by 5 bases, with 20 bases left in between. Germline assignment: CDR1 LNHDA and CDR2 SQIVND (reference sequence). This chain's CDR3 is CASGRPGTLRDTQYF. The CDR3 DNA reads as TGTGCCAGTGGCCGACCCGGGACTTTAAGAGATACGCAGTATTTT. The full variable domain, completed using reference TRBV19 and TRBJ2-3, is DGGITQSPKYLFRKEGQNVTLSCEQNLNHDAMYWYRQDPGQGLRLIYYSQIVNDFQKGDIAEGYSVSREKKESFPLTVTSAQKNPTAFYLCASGRPGTLRDTQYFGPGTRLTVL.

V and J are TRBV4-3 and TRBJ1-1; weak D call: TRBD1 (6 bases). The CDR3 covers 13 residues. Trimming took off 4 bases at V and 6 bases at J, with 12 bases between the two ends. Germline loops: CDR1 LGHNA, CDR2 YSLEER. CDR3 DNA: TGCGCCAGCAGCCCGGCCAGGGGCGCTGAAGCTTTCTTT. As protein: CASSPARGAEAFF.

This clone showed up just once. The CDR3 region is CASTGDTQYF. As DNA, the CDR3 is TGTGCCAGCACCGGGGATACGCAGTATTTT. V and J are TRBV6-1 and TRBJ2-3; D gene unclear. The CDR3 length is 10 residues. In germline, CDR1 is MNHNS, CDR2 SASEGT. V lost 7 bases and J lost 6, with 5 bases in between.

The V and J genes are TRBV28 and TRBJ2-7; 13 bases align to TRBD2. The V segment lost 6 bases and the J segment 1 base; nucleotides outside the gene matches: 3. CDR3 size: 15 residues. The germline gives CDR1 MDHEN, CDR2 SYDVKM. CDR3 region: CASSRGLAGSYEQYF. The CDR3 DNA is TGTGCCAGCAGCCGGGGACTAGCGGGATCCTACGAGCAGTACTTC.

The genes are TRBV13 and TRBJ1-2, with D unclear. The V gene's germline CDR1 is PRHDT and CDR2 FYEKMQ (reference sequence). CDR3 length: 16 residues. V lost 7 bases to trimming and J lost 0 bases, with 18 bases between them. The CDR3 is CASNYQPDAANYGYTF. For the CDR3, the DNA is TGTGCCAGCAACTATCAGCCCGACGCTGCTAACTATGGCTACACCTTC.

V usage is TRBV12-5 and J usage is TRBJ1-2; D not resolved. This CDR3 is built from 13 residues. With 2 bases removed from V and 7 bases from J, the gap between germline ends came to 11 bases. CDR1 and CDR2 (germline): LGHNT, FRNRAP. The CDR3 reads CASGLSGVRGYTF. DNA for the CDR3: TGTGCTAGTGGTTTGTCCGGGGTCCGTGGCTACACCTTC.

The chain combines TRBV27 with TRBJ1-2; D ambiguous. The CDR3 has 13 amino acids. Trimming pared 2 bases from V and 4 bases from J, leaving 8 bases between. The germline CDR1 and CDR2 sequences are MNHEY and SMNVEV (reference sequence). The CDR3 spells CASSLGLSYGYTF. CDR3 coding DNA: TGTGCCAGCAGTTTAGGGCTGAGCTATGGCTACACCTTC.

The gene calls are TRBV10-3 and TRBJ2-3; possible D gene TRBD2, 6 bases. Germline lookup yields CDR1 ENHRY and CDR2 SYGVKD. The CDR3 length is 14 residues. Deletions cut 4 bases from V and 2 bases from J, with 10 bases between. CDR3 protein: CAISGRAATDTQYF. The CDR3, as DNA: TGTGCCATCAGTGGGAGGGCCGCCACAGATACGCAGTATTTT.

The V and J genes are TRBV9 and TRBJ2-2, with D possibly TRBD1 on 6 matching bases. CDR1 is SGDLS and CDR2 is YYNGEE in the germline V gene. The CDR3 extends over 13 amino acids. The germline V and J ends were trimmed by 7 bases and 1 base, with 8 bases remaining between them. For the CDR3, the DNA is TGTGCCAGCGAGACAGGGAACACCGGGGAGCTGTTTTTT. Amino acid sequence: CASETGNTGELFF. Together with reference TRBV9 and TRBJ2-2, the CDR3 gives the full variable domain: DSGVTQTPKHLITATGQRVTLRCSPRSGDLSVYWYQQSLDQGLQFLIQYYNGEERAKGNILERFSAQQFPDLHSELNLSSLELGDSALYFCASETGNTGELFFGEGSRLTVL.

This rearrangement joins TRBV7-2 to TRBJ2-3, with 8 nucleotides matching TRBD2. After removal of 1 base from V and 2 bases from J, the junction contained 5 bases not matched to a gene. Germline lookup yields CDR1 SGHTA and CDR2 FQGNSA. The CDR3 length is 16 residues. Here the CDR3 reads CASSLVPGRATDTQYF. CDR3 nucleotide sequence: TGTGCCAGCAGCTTAGTTCCCGGGAGGGCCACAGATACGCAGTATTTT.

This clone was seen just once. V usage is TRBV4-1 and J usage is TRBJ1-4; perhaps TRBD1 as D (6 bases). The CDR3 has 16 amino acids. The germline CDR1 and CDR2 sequences are MGHRA and YSYEKL. The V gene lost 4 bases and the J gene lost 5 bases, with 17 bases spanning the gap. The CDR3 here is CASSPWRGGSNEKLFF. For the CDR3, the DNA is TGCGCCAGCAGCCCCTGGCGTGGGGGCAGCAATGAAAAACTGTTTTTT.

The V call is TRBV4-1, the J call TRBJ1-4, with unresolved D. V was trimmed by 1 base and J by 4 bases, leaving 10 bases between them. The CDR3 is 15 amino acids. Germline values: CDR1 MGHRA, CDR2 YSYEKL. The CDR3 DNA reads TGCGCCAGCAGCCAAGTTTTGAGGAATAATGAAAAACTGTTTTTT. This translates into CASSQVLRNNEKLFF.

The genes are TRBV19 and TRBJ1-4; no reliable D call. The V end was cut by 4 bases, the J end by 10 bases, with 13 bases between. Germline V CDR1 and CDR2: LNHDA, SQIVND (reference sequence). The CDR3 runs 13 residues. For the CDR3, the DNA is TGTGCCAGTAGTACCGAACTCAACGGAAAACTGTTTTTT. It translates to CASSTELNGKLFF.

V is TRBV11-1 and J is TRBJ1-4; 9 bases are a match to TRBD1. Trimming took 5 bases from V and 6 from J; bases not matched to a gene: 4. The CDR3 sequence is 14 residues long. Germline CDR1 SGHAT, CDR2 FQDESV (reference sequence). This chain's CDR3 is CASSPGTGYEKLFF. The CDR3, as DNA: TGTGCCAGCAGCCCCGGGACAGGGTATGAAAAACTGTTTTTT.

This chain connects TRBV19 to TRBJ2-1, with 8 bases identical to TRBD1. This CDR3 is 14 amino acids long. The V gene's germline CDR1 is LNHDA and CDR2 SQIVND (reference sequence). Losses at the gene ends were 6 bases for V and 4 bases for J; bases not matched to a gene: 5. CDR3: CASSVTGAYNEQFF. DNA of the CDR3: TGTGCCAGTAGCGTGACAGGGGCTTACAATGAGCAGTTCTTC. The full variable domain, with the rest looked up from reference TRBV19 and TRBJ2-1, is DGGITQSPKYLFRKEGQNVTLSCEQNLNHDAMYWYRQDPGQGLRLIYYSQIVNDFQKGDIAEGYSVSREKKESFPLTVTSAQKNPTAFYLCASSVTGAYNEQFFGPGTRLTVL.